This T cell receptor (beta chain) was identified in a study of T-cell memory formation after mild COVID-19 (dated by TCRdb to the early 2020s). Concerning the study at large: Most TCR sequence clusters were specific to one of the two donors. Two young, previously healthy adult volunteers, one female and one male, were included in the cohort. Longitudinal TCRalpha and TCRbeta repertoire sequencing tracked T-cell clones expanding and contracting after mild COVID-19 in a couple of donors.

Data came from an Illumina NovaSeq 6000. TCRalpha and TCRbeta cDNA libraries were built by 5'RACE with constant-segment primers, adding sample barcodes and unique molecular identifiers. Trizol reagent was used to extract RNA from every sample. Amplification of the libraries took two PCR steps, and the second step added a second sample barcode plus Illumina TruSeq adapters. The libraries were sequenced on an Illumina NovaSeq using 2 x 150 bp paired-end reads. Concerning the study's data processing: Reads were demultiplexed and collapsed into UMI-guided consensus sequences with migec v1.2.7. Using mixcr v2.1.11, the UMI consensuses were aligned to TRA and TRB V and J templates and assembled into clonotypes. Expanded or contracted clonotypes were those called significant by both edgeR and NoisET, with noise models trained on biological replicates. For edgeR calls, the cutoffs were a false discovery rate-adjusted p below 0.01 and a log2 fold-change threshold of 1. As an exploratory analysis of dynamics, max-normalized trajectories of the 1000 most abundant clonotypes were examined by PCA with hierarchical clustering. Separately sequenced CD4+ and CD8+ repertoires were used to assign the CD4 or CD8 phenotype of responding clones. TCRdb reprocessed the public reads (quality trimming at Q25 with fastp, clone calling with MiXCR) and kept in-frame beta chains. A single entry per CDR3 protein holds the most common genes and DNA from its merged rows. What appears here as the V and J calls and clone size reflects TCRdb's work, not the paper's. Recorded for this sample are about 110,000 distinct CDR3 sequences; over 15% of them occurred a single time. Of the sample, around 28% is held by the ten largest clones.

Overall study results and their limits: Clones contracting from day 15 to 85 had balanced CD4/CD8 phenotypes, while a second wave expanding from day 15 to 37 was biased towards CD4+. Only two mild cases were covered in the study, and larger cohorts including severe cases with pre-infection samples were considered necessary. Contracting CD4+ clones appeared mostly in the CM and EM memory subsets, whereas CD8+ clones were enriched in EMRA. Whether the second-wave clones peaking on day 37 were SARS-CoV-2 specific was not confirmed. Some responding clones were found in pre-infection memory, which suggests that pre-existing cross-reactive memory T cells took part in the SARS-CoV-2 response.

Ficoll-Paque density gradient centrifugation was used to isolate PBMCs. Between the V and J ends, shortened by 0 bases and 1 base respectively, the junction contains 9 bases. From cysteine to phenylalanine, the CDR3 is 15 amino acids long. Here the CDR3 DNA is all that survives: 45 bases in frame from base 1. From a lookup of the germline V gene, CDR1 and CDR2 are MNHEY and SVGAGI. As regards this clonotype: The clone's antigen remains unknown. No base quality values were provided; no much bigger clone lies one nucleotide off.

Sequencing was done on a sample of PBMCs or a T cell subset sorted from them (not recorded which). This sequence uses TRBV6-5 and TRBJ2-5, with the D gene call left open. The sequence was obtained from an adult woman who had mild COVID-19 (a few samples of this study predate the infection). The sample titles of this study are shuffled in the database, so cell type and time point are left out; the donor was told from shared clones. The CDR3 is CASSYSPAPQETQYF. In nucleotides, the sequence is TGTGCCAGCAGTTACTCCCCCGCTCCCCAAGAGACCCAGTACTTC.